This TCR beta chain was captured in a study of blood T cell repertoires in COVID-19. V dropped 3 bases and J dropped 7 bases, with 15 bases sitting between them. CDR3 length equals 14 residues. CDR1 is DFQATT and CDR2 is SNEGSKA in the germline V gene (reference sequence). The repertoire was sequenced with immunoSEQ multiplex PCR; TCRdb's copy has only in-frame clones and lacks some. The sample gives under 75,000 clones, approximately 88% of which show up once; roughly 16% is in the top ten. Specimen: peripheral blood. The source is a man in his 60s with COVID-19, enrolled during active disease. The rearrangement uses TRBV20-1 and TRBJ1-4; D ambiguous. CDR3 sequence reads: CSASMSGRAEKLFF. The CDR3 DNA reads as TGCAGTGCTAGTATGTCAGGCCGCGCTGAAAAACTGTTTTTT.